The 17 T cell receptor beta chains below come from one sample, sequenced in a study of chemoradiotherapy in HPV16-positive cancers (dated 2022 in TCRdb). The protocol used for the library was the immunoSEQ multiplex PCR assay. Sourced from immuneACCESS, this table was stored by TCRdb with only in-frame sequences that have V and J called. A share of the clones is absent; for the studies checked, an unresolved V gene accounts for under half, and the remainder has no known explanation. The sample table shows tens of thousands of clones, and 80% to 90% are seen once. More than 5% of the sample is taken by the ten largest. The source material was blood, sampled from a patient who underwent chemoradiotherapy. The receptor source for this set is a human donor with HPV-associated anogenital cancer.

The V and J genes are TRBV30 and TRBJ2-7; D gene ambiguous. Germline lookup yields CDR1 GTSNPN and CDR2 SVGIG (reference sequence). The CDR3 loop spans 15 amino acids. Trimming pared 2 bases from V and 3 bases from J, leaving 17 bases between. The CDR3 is CAWSRSGPAFYEQYF. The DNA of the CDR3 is TGTGCCTGGAGTCGATCCGGACCCGCGTTCTACGAGCAGTACTTC.

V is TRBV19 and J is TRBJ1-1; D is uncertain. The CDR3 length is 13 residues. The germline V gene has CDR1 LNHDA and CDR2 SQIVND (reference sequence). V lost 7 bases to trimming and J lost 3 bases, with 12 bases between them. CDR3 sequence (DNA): TGTGCCAGTACAACAGCCTGGGACACTGAAGCTTTCTTT. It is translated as CASTTAWDTEAFF.

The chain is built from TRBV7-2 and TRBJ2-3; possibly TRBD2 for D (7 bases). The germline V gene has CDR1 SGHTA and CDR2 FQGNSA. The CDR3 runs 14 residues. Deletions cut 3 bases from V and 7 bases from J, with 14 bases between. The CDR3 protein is CASSLGGGRNTQYF. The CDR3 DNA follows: TGTGCCAGCAGCTTGGGGGGGGGCCGGAATACGCAGTATTTT.

The CDR3 loop reads CASSPGSWTGLEQYF. The CDR3 DNA is TGTGCCAGCAGCCCCGGATCATGGACAGGGCTAGAGCAGTACTTC. The gene calls are TRBV11-1 and TRBJ2-7; TRBD1 matches at 8 bases. Germline trimming cut 5 bases from V and 7 bases from J; bases unmatched to any gene: 13. Looked up from germline, CDR1 is SGHAT and CDR2 is FQDESV (reference sequence). This CDR3 is built from 15 residues.

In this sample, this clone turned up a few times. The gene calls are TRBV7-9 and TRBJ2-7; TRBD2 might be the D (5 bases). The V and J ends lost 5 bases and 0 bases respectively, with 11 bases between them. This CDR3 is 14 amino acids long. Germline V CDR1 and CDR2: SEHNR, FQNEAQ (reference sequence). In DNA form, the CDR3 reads TGTGCCAGCAGCCCCGGGGAGAGCTCCTACGAGCAGTACTTC. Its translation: CASSPGESSYEQYF. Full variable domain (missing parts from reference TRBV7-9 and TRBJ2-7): DTGVSQNPRHKITKRGQNVTFRCDPISEHNRLYWYRQTLGQGPEFLTYFQNEAQLEKSRLLSDRFSAERPKGSFSTLEIQRTEQGDSAMYLCASSPGESSYEQYFGPGTRLTVT.

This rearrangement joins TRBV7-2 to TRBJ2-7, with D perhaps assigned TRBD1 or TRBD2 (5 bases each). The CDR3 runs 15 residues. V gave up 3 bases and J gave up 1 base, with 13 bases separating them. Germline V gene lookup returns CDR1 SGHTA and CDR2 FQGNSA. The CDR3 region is CASSLGFGGSYEQYF. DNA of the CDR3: TGTGCCAGCAGCTTGGGTTTTGGGGGTTCCTACGAGCAGTACTTC.

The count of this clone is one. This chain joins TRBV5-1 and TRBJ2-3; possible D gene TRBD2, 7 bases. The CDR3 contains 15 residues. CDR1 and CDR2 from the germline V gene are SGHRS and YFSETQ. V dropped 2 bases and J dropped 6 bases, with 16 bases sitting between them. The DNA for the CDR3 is TGCGCCAGCAGCTTAGAAGGGGGGGCTTGGGATACGCAGTATTTT. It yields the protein CASSLEGGAWDTQYF.

The CDR3 is CASSTPGRTNEKLFF. The CDR3 nucleotides are TGTGCCAGTAGTACCCCGGGCCGAACTAATGAAAAACTGTTTTTT. The gene calls are TRBV19 and TRBJ1-4; D is uncertain. V lost 4 bases to trimming and J lost 1 base, with 10 bases between them. The germline V gene encodes CDR1 LNHDA and CDR2 SQIVND (reference sequence). The CDR3 loop spans 15 amino acids. Full variable domain (rest looked up from reference TRBV19 and TRBJ1-4): DGGITQSPKYLFRKEGQNVTLSCEQNLNHDAMYWYRQDPGQGLRLIYYSQIVNDFQKGDIAEGYSVSREKKESFPLTVTSAQKNPTAFYLCASSTPGRTNEKLFFGSGTQLSVL.

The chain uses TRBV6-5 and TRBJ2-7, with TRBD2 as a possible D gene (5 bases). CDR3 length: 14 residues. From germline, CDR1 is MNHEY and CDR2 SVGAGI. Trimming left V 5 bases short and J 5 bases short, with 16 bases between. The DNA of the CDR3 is TGTGCCAGCAGTCCTATCCTGGAGGACGACGAGCAGTACTTC. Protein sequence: CASSPILEDDEQYF.

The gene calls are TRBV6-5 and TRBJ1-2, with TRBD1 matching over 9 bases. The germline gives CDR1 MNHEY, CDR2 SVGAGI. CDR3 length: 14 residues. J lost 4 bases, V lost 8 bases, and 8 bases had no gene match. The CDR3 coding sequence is TGTGCCAGCGCTGGGACAGGGCGTCGCTATGGCTACACCTTC. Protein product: CASAGTGRRYGYTF.

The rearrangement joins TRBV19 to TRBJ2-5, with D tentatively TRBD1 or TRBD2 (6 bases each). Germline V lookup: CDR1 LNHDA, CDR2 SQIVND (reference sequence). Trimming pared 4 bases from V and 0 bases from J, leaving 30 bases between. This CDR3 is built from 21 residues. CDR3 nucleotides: TGTGCCAGTAGTAGTGGGACAAGACTAGACCCTGCCCGGCCGTACCAAGAGACCCAGTACTTC. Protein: CASSSGTRLDPARPYQETQYF.

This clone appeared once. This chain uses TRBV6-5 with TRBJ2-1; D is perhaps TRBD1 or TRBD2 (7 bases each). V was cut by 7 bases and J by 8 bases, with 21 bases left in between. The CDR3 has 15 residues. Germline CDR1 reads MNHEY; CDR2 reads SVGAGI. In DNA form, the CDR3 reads TGTGCCAGCACAGGGGGGAGGGTGCGAGGCGATGAGCAGTTCTTC. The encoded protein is CASTGGRVRGDEQFF.

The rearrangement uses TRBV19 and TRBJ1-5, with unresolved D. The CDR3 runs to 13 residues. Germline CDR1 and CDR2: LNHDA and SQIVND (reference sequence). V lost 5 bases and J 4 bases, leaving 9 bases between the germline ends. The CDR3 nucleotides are TGTGCCAGTAGTCGGGGTATTAATCAGCCCCAGCATTTT. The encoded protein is CASSRGINQPQHF. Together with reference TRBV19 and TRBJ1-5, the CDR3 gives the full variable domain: DGGITQSPKYLFRKEGQNVTLSCEQNLNHDAMYWYRQDPGQGLRLIYYSQIVNDFQKGDIAEGYSVSREKKESFPLTVTSAQKNPTAFYLCASSRGINQPQHFGDGTRLSIL.

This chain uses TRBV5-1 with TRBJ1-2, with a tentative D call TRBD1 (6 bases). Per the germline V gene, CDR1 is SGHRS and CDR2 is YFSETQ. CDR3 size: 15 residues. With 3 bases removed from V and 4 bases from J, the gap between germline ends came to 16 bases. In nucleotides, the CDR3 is TGCGCCAGCAGCTCGGGACCGGGACAAAGCTATGGCTACACCTTC. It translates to CASSSGPGQSYGYTF. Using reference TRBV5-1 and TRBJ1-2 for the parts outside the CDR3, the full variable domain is KAGVTQTPRYLIKTRGQQVTLSCSPISGHRSVSWYQQTPGQGLQFLFEYFSETQRNKGNFPGRFSGRQFSNSRSEMNVSTLELGDSALYLCASSSGPGQSYGYTFGSGTRLTVV.

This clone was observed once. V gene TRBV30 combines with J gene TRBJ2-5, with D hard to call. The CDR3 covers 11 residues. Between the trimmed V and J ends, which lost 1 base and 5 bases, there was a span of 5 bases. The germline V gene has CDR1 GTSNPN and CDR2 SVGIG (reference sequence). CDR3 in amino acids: CAWSGMETQYF. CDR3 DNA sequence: TGTGCCTGGAGTGGGATGGAGACCCAGTACTTC.

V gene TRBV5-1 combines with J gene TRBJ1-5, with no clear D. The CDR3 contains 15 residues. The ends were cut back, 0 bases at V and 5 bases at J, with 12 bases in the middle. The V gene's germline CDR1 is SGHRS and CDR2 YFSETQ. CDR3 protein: CASSLGVTGDQPQHF. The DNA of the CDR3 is TGCGCCAGCAGCTTGGGTGTGACCGGTGATCAGCCCCAGCATTTT.

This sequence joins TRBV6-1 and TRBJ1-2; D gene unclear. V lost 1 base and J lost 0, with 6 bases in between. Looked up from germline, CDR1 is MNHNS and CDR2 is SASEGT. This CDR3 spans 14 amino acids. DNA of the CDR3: TGTGCCAGCAGTGAAGATGTGGCTAACTATGGCTACACCTTC. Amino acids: CASSEDVANYGYTF.